This TCR beta chain was sequenced in a study of blood T cell repertoires in COVID-19. About the research overall: The analysed material was cDNA or gDNA that came from T cells, B-cell-depleted T cells, or PBMCs.

In the authors' workflow: Amplification from reference gene primers served as the basis for estimated nucleated cell counts. The protocol was immunoSEQ multiplex PCR, while the TCRdb copy is restricted to in-frame clones and leaves out a portion. That table is the source of V, J and clone size, and D and trimming were worked out from the DNA. Among about 250,000 clones listed, roughly 86% were seen once. The receptor was derived from a woman between 55 and 75 years old who had recovered from COVID-19. Source material: peripheral blood.

The CDR3 here is CASSPTDGARTYEQYF. In DNA, the CDR3 is TGTGCCAGCAGCCCGACGGATGGGGCGCGTACCTACGAGCAGTACTTC. The chain couples TRBV7-8 to TRBJ2-7; possibly TRBD1 for D (5 bases). The CDR3 runs to 16 residues. V lost 5 bases to trimming and J lost 2 bases, with 19 bases between them. The germline CDR1 and CDR2 sequences are SGHVS and FQNEAQ.